A selection of T cell receptor beta chains follows, all from one sample in a study of blood T cell repertoires in COVID-19. Method: immunoSEQ multiplex PCR; TCRdb's copy keeps in-frame clones and lacks some. Here the sample spans under 400,000 clones, around 87% being singletons. The sequenced material came from PBMCs or T cells enriched from blood (not recorded which). The receptors were sampled from a man aged 35 to 55 in a cohort exposed to, infected with or recovered from COVID-19 (not recorded which). Both conserved end residues are part of each CDR3. D genes are given only for firm matches. Not all rows give a size; the values are once, few, many and, for expanded clones, a class.

len: 16
v_gene: TRBV7-2
j_gene: TRBJ2-3
abundance: -
d_gene: -
CDR3nt: TGTGCCAGCAGCTCTATCGGGCGGGGATACACAGATACGCAGTATTTT
CDR3aa: CASSSIGRGYTDTQYF

len: 16
v_gene: TRBV10-3
j_gene: TRBJ2-2
abundance: -
d_gene: TRBD1
CDR3nt: TGTGCCATCAATTCAGAGGACAGGGGCCTCGCCGGGGAGCTGTTTTTT
CDR3aa: CAINSEDRGLAGELFF

len: 15
v_gene: TRBV6-2/TRBV6-3
j_gene: TRBJ2-7
abundance: -
d_gene: TRBD1
CDR3nt: TGTGCCAGCAGTTACCCGGACAGGGTACAGGACGAGCAGTACTTC
CDR3aa: CASSYPDRVQDEQYF

len: 14
v_gene: TRBV2
j_gene: TRBJ1-5
abundance: -
d_gene: -
CDR3nt: TGTGCCAGCAGTGAATCTTACAAGAATCAGCCCCAGCATTTT
CDR3aa: CASSESYKNQPQHF

len: 17
v_gene: TRBV28
j_gene: TRBJ1-2
abundance: -
d_gene: TRBD1
CDR3nt: TGTGCCAGCAGTTTAGGGCGGTCGGGACAGGGGGCGCGGGGCTACACCTTC
CDR3aa: CASSLGRSGQGARGYTF

len: 15
v_gene: TRBV9
j_gene: TRBJ1-4
abundance: -
d_gene: TRBD1
CDR3nt: TGTGCCAGCAGCGCAGGGACAGGGGGTGGTGAAAAACTGTTTTTT
CDR3aa: CASSAGTGGGEKLFF

len: 14
v_gene: TRBV11-1
j_gene: TRBJ2-5
abundance: -
d_gene: -
CDR3nt: TGTGCCAGCACCGGAAGGGGGAATCGGGAGACCCAGTACTTC
CDR3aa: CASTGRGNRETQYF

len: 15
v_gene: TRBV7-7
j_gene: TRBJ2-5
abundance: -
d_gene: -
CDR3nt: TGTGCCAGCAGCCCCCGACAGGGAGGAGGCGAGACCCAGTACTTC
CDR3aa: CASSPRQGGGETQYF

len: 14
v_gene: TRBV7-8
j_gene: TRBJ1-1
abundance: once
d_gene: TRBD1
CDR3nt: TGTGCCAGCAGCCGGGGACAGCAGAACACTGAAGCTTTCTTT
CDR3aa: CASSRGQQNTEAFF

len: 16
v_gene: TRBV7-9
j_gene: TRBJ2-1
abundance: -
d_gene: TRBD2
CDR3nt: TGTGCCAGCAGCGGACTAGCGGGAGCGGGGGCAAGGGGGCAGTTCTTC
CDR3aa: CASSGLAGAGARGQFF

len: 15
v_gene: TRBV7-2
j_gene: TRBJ1-1
abundance: -
d_gene: -
CDR3nt: TGTGCCAGCAGCTTAATGCTGGGACAGAACACTGAAGCTTTCTTT
CDR3aa: CASSLMLGQNTEAFF

len: 16
v_gene: TRBV9
j_gene: TRBJ2-7
abundance: few
d_gene: TRBD1
CDR3nt: TGTGCCAGCAGCGTAGAGGGGGACAGCGTTTGGTACGAGCAGTACTTC
CDR3aa: CASSVEGDSVWYEQYF

len: 11
v_gene: TRBV3-1/TRBV3-2
j_gene: TRBJ2-7
abundance: -
d_gene: -
CDR3nt: TGTGCCAGCAGCCAAAAGACAGCCCAGTACTTC
CDR3aa: CASSQKTAQYF

len: 12
v_gene: TRBV30
j_gene: TRBJ2-7
abundance: -
d_gene: TRBD2
CDR3nt: TGTGCCTGCAACCTGGGGGGGAGCGAGCAGTACTTC
CDR3aa: CACNLGGSEQYF

len: 16
v_gene: TRBV5-1
j_gene: TRBJ2-1
abundance: -
d_gene: TRBD2
CDR3nt: TGCGCCAGCAGCTCCCTAGCGGGAGCCGATCGGAATGAGCAGTTCTTC
CDR3aa: CASSSLAGADRNEQFF

len: 15
v_gene: TRBV6-5
j_gene: TRBJ2-7
abundance: -
d_gene: -
CDR3nt: TGTGCCAGCAGGAGTGTAGGTGGCAGGGCTGACGAGCAGTACTTC
CDR3aa: CASRSVGGRADEQYF

len: 16
v_gene: TRBV10-1
j_gene: TRBJ2-1
abundance: -
d_gene: -
CDR3nt: TGCGCCAGCAGTGATTCCGCGGCCCGAACCTACAATGAGCAGTTCTTC
CDR3aa: CASSDSAARTYNEQFF

len: 13
v_gene: TRBV3-1/TRBV3-2
j_gene: TRBJ2-2
abundance: -
d_gene: TRBD2
CDR3nt: TGTGCCAGCAGCCAAGTAGCGGGCGGGGAGCTGTTTTTT
CDR3aa: CASSQVAGGELFF

len: 12
v_gene: TRBV6-2/TRBV6-3
j_gene: TRBJ1-1
abundance: -
d_gene: -
CDR3nt: TGTGCCAGCAGCCCACAAGTTACTGAAGCTTTCTTT
CDR3aa: CASSPQVTEAFF

len: 15
v_gene: TRBV3-1/TRBV3-2
j_gene: TRBJ2-1
abundance: -
d_gene: TRBD2
CDR3nt: TGTGCCAGCAGCCAGTGGACTAGCGGGAGTAATGAGCAGTTCTTC
CDR3aa: CASSQWTSGSNEQFF

len: 12
v_gene: TRBV6-5
j_gene: TRBJ1-5
abundance: -
d_gene: -
CDR3nt: TGTGCCAGCAGCGTTCCCAATCAGCCCCAGCATTTT
CDR3aa: CASSVPNQPQHF

len: 14
v_gene: TRBV5-1
j_gene: TRBJ1-2
abundance: -
d_gene: TRBD1
CDR3nt: TGCGCCAGCAGTCCCGACAGGGAGGCGGGTGGCTACACCTTC
CDR3aa: CASSPDREAGGYTF

len: 15
v_gene: TRBV5-8
j_gene: TRBJ2-1
abundance: once
d_gene: -
CDR3nt: TGTGCCAGCAGCTTTACAGGGCGGGTATACAATGAGCAGTTCTTC
CDR3aa: CASSFTGRVYNEQFF

len: 16
v_gene: TRBV11-1
j_gene: TRBJ2-7
abundance: once
d_gene: TRBD1
CDR3nt: TGTGCCAGCAGCCCCGGACAGGGGAAGGGCACCTACGAGCAGTACTTC
CDR3aa: CASSPGQGKGTYEQYF

len: 16
v_gene: TRBV28
j_gene: TRBJ1-2
abundance: few
d_gene: TRBD1
CDR3nt: TGTGCCAGCAGTCTCCCTGGGACAGGGTCGCACTATGGCTACACCTTC
CDR3aa: CASSLPGTGSHYGYTF

len: 15
v_gene: TRBV27
j_gene: TRBJ2-5
abundance: -
d_gene: TRBD1
CDR3nt: TGTGCCAGCAGTTTATCGGGGACAGGTCAAGAGACCCAGTACTTC
CDR3aa: CASSLSGTGQETQYF

len: 14
v_gene: TRBV10-1
j_gene: TRBJ2-1
abundance: -
d_gene: TRBD2
CDR3nt: TGCGCCAGCAGTGAGGGGACCCTTAGCGGGAGAACGTTCTTC
CDR3aa: CASSEGTLSGRTFF

len: 15
v_gene: TRBV11-2
j_gene: TRBJ2-5
abundance: -
d_gene: TRBD1
CDR3nt: TGTGCCAGCAGCTTAACCTCAGGGGGCGGCGAGACCCAGTACTTC
CDR3aa: CASSLTSGGGETQYF

len: 14
v_gene: TRBV19
j_gene: TRBJ1-2
abundance: -
d_gene: TRBD1
CDR3nt: TGTGCCAGTAGGACCGACAGGGGATACTATGGCTACACCTTC
CDR3aa: CASRTDRGYYGYTF

len: 14
v_gene: TRBV6-5
j_gene: TRBJ1-4
abundance: -
d_gene: TRBD1
CDR3nt: TGTGCCAGCAGCTGGACAGGGGAGCAGGAAAAACTGTTTTTT
CDR3aa: CASSWTGEQEKLFF

len: 15
v_gene: TRBV5-1
j_gene: TRBJ2-2
abundance: -
d_gene: -
CDR3nt: TGCGCCAGCAGCTTCAATAGCGGAAACACCGGGGAGCTGTTTTTT
CDR3aa: CASSFNSGNTGELFF

len: 16
v_gene: TRBV19
j_gene: TRBJ2-1
abundance: -
d_gene: TRBD1
CDR3nt: TGTGCCAGTAGTATGTACCAATTGGGACAGTACAATGAGCAGTTCTTC
CDR3aa: CASSMYQLGQYNEQFF

len: 14
v_gene: TRBV28
j_gene: TRBJ2-7
abundance: -
d_gene: TRBD1
CDR3nt: TGTGCCAGCAGTCCGCGGACAGGGGGTTACGAGCAGTACTTC
CDR3aa: CASSPRTGGYEQYF

len: 15
v_gene: TRBV25-1
j_gene: TRBJ1-2
abundance: -
d_gene: -
CDR3nt: TGTGCCAGCAGTGAGGATCCAGGCGCTAACTATGGCTACACCTTC
CDR3aa: CASSEDPGANYGYTF

len: 13
v_gene: TRBV5-4
j_gene: TRBJ1-2
abundance: few
d_gene: TRBD1
CDR3nt: TGTGCCAGCAGCGGTACAGGGGGCAAAGGCTACACCTTC
CDR3aa: CASSGTGGKGYTF

len: 13
v_gene: TRBV6-1
j_gene: TRBJ1-5
abundance: -
d_gene: -
CDR3nt: TGTGCCAGCAGTGATCAGGTTTTCCAGCCCCAGCATTTT
CDR3aa: CASSDQVFQPQHF

len: 13
v_gene: TRBV28
j_gene: TRBJ1-2
abundance: -
d_gene: TRBD1
CDR3nt: TGTGCCAGCAGTTTGGACAGGGTTCGTGGCTACACCTTC
CDR3aa: CASSLDRVRGYTF

len: 15
v_gene: TRBV6-5
j_gene: TRBJ2-7
abundance: -
d_gene: TRBD1
CDR3nt: TGTGCCAGCAGTTACTTACAGGGGGGTTCCTACGAGCAGTACTTC
CDR3aa: CASSYLQGGSYEQYF

len: 15
v_gene: TRBV7-2
j_gene: TRBJ1-3
abundance: once
d_gene: -
CDR3nt: TGTGCCAGCAGCTTATCAGGGCCCTCTGGAAACACCATATATTTT
CDR3aa: CASSLSGPSGNTIYF

len: 13
v_gene: TRBV27
j_gene: TRBJ1-2
abundance: -
d_gene: TRBD1
CDR3nt: TGTGCCAGCAGGATGACAGGGGTTTATGGCTACACCTTC
CDR3aa: CASRMTGVYGYTF

len: 15
v_gene: TRBV9
j_gene: TRBJ1-3
abundance: -
d_gene: -
CDR3nt: TGTGCCAGCAGCACCTCCCACGGGACTGGAAACACCATATATTTT
CDR3aa: CASSTSHGTGNTIYF

len: 14
v_gene: TRBV6-5
j_gene: TRBJ2-7
abundance: few
d_gene: -
CDR3nt: TGTGCCAGCAGTTCCCTGATACAGGGCTACGAGCAGTACTTC
CDR3aa: CASSSLIQGYEQYF

len: 15
v_gene: TRBV19
j_gene: TRBJ2-4
abundance: -
d_gene: -
CDR3nt: TGTGCCAGTCGGAATAGGGGGACTACCAAAAACATTCAGTACTTC
CDR3aa: CASRNRGTTKNIQYF

len: 15
v_gene: TRBV5-4
j_gene: TRBJ1-6
abundance: -
d_gene: TRBD1
CDR3nt: TGTGCCAGCAGTTCCGGGACAGGGGGCGTTTCACCCCTCCACTTT
CDR3aa: CASSSGTGGVSPLHF

len: 16
v_gene: TRBV3-1/TRBV3-2
j_gene: TRBJ2-3
abundance: once
d_gene: TRBD2
CDR3nt: TGTGCCAGCAGCCTCTATAGCGGGAGGGCCACAGATACGCAGTATTTT
CDR3aa: CASSLYSGRATDTQYF

len: 13
v_gene: TRBV18
j_gene: TRBJ1-1
abundance: -
d_gene: -
CDR3nt: TGTGCCAGCTCACCATCGGGGGACACTGAAGCTTTCTTT
CDR3aa: CASSPSGDTEAFF

len: 16
v_gene: TRBV18
j_gene: TRBJ1-5
abundance: once
d_gene: -
CDR3nt: TGTGCCAGCTCCTCCGGACTGATCGACCTTTATCAGCCCCAGCATTTT
CDR3aa: CASSSGLIDLYQPQHF

len: 17
v_gene: TRBV27
j_gene: TRBJ2-6
abundance: once
d_gene: TRBD1
CDR3nt: TGTGCCAGCAAGGGGACAGGGGCGTTCTCTGGGGCCAACGTCCTGACTTTC
CDR3aa: CASKGTGAFSGANVLTF

len: 12
v_gene: TRBV18
j_gene: TRBJ2-7
abundance: once
d_gene: -
CDR3nt: TGTGCCAGCTCACCTCAGGGGAACGAGCAGTACTTC
CDR3aa: CASSPQGNEQYF